Below, 10 T cell receptor beta chains from the same sample are listed, as sequenced in a study of CD8 T cells in Susac syndrome. With random hexamers, about 0.45 to 1 ug RNA was reverse transcribed. TCRdb recomputed calls from the immunoSEQ multiplex PCR reads with MiXCR, one row per CDR3 protein. Seen here are 100,000 to 150,000 distinct CDR3 sequences, around 86% observed once, and the top ten hold around 0.49%. Sequencing was done on a sample of CD8+ T cells from PBMCs. The receptors originated from a human donor with multiple sclerosis.

The chain has TRBV7-2 and TRBJ2-1, with D possibly TRBD2 on 6 matching bases. The CDR3 is 14 residues long. Germline-derived CDR1 and CDR2 are SGHTA and FQGNSA. The V end was cut by 3 bases, the J end by 8 bases, with 14 bases between. The chain's CDR3 is CASSFEGGLDEQFF. The DNA for the CDR3 is TGTGCCAGCAGCTTCGAGGGAGGCTTAGATGAGCAGTTCTTC.

The rearrangement joins TRBV25-1 to TRBJ2-2; 8 nucleotides match TRBD1. Germline CDR1 MGHDK, CDR2 SYGVNS. The CDR3 covers 13 residues. With 6 bases clipped from V and 5 bases from J, the junction kept 2 bases outside the gene matches. The CDR3 bases are TGTGCCAGCAGCAGGGGGCTTACCGGGGAGCTGTTTTTT. Amino acid sequence: CASSRGLTGELFF.

The chain employs TRBV28 and TRBJ2-3; TRBD2 aligns across 7 bases. CDR3 length: 14 amino acids. Trimming cost V 5 bases and J 10 bases; bases outside gene matches: 12. CDR1 and CDR2 (germline): MDHEN, SYDVKM. The CDR3, as DNA: TGTGCCAGCAGTGCCTCAGTCAGCGGGGTGCCGCAGTATTTT. Translated, it gives CASSASVSGVPQYF.

V gene TRBV19 combines with J gene TRBJ1-3; D possibly corresponds to TRBD1 (5 bases). Germline CDR1 is LNHDA and CDR2 is SQIVND (reference sequence). CDR3 length: 15 amino acids. The V gene lost 5 bases and the J gene lost 0 bases, with 11 bases spanning the gap. The CDR3 sequence is CASSYTGTSGNTIYF. For the CDR3, the DNA is TGTGCCAGTAGTTATACCGGGACCTCTGGAAACACCATATATTTT.

CDR3 region: CASRNMGEDYNEQFF. The CDR3 nucleotides read TGTGCCAGTCGTAATATGGGGGAGGACTACAATGAGCAGTTCTTC. The chain uses TRBV25-1 and TRBJ2-1; tentatively, D is TRBD2 (6 bases). V was cut by 9 bases and J by 3 bases, with 18 bases left in between. Germline V lookup: CDR1 MGHDK, CDR2 SYGVNS. CDR3 length: 15 residues.

This chain joins TRBV5-1 and TRBJ1-5; 9 bases align to TRBD1. This CDR3 region has 17 residues. Germline V gene sequence: CDR1 SGHRS, CDR2 YFSETQ. Losses at the gene ends were 0 bases for V and 6 bases for J; bases not matched to a gene: 10. The CDR3 is CASSLGPGQGRGQPQHF. The CDR3 nucleotides read TGCGCCAGCAGCTTGGGACCCGGACAGGGGAGAGGTCAGCCCCAGCATTTT.

The chain couples TRBV12-3 or TRBV12-4 to TRBJ2-2; TRBD1 matches at 7 bases. V trimming: 4 bases; J trimming: 7 bases; junction bases outside the gene matches: 15. The CDR3 totals 17 residues. The chain's CDR3 is CASSYGRGTAGHGELFF. The CDR3 DNA is TGTGCCAGCAGTTACGGTAGAGGGACAGCCGGTCACGGGGAGCTGTTTTTT.

This clonotype was counted only a few times. The chain is built from TRBV7-8 and TRBJ2-5, with 8 bases aligning to TRBD1. Germline V lookup: CDR1 SGHVS, CDR2 FQNEAQ. The V gene end was trimmed by 5 bases and the J gene end by 4 bases; junction bases not matched to a gene: 9. The CDR3 extends over 15 amino acids. Here the CDR3 reads CASSPTGAIGETQYF. DNA of the CDR3: TGTGCCAGCAGCCCGACAGGGGCCATTGGAGAGACCCAGTACTTC.

The V call is TRBV27, the J call TRBJ2-7; 11 bases match TRBD2. CDR1 and CDR2 (germline): MNHEY, SMNVEV (reference sequence). The CDR3 is 14 residues long. The V gene end was trimmed by 3 bases and the J gene end by 4 bases; junction bases not matched to a gene: 2. As DNA, the CDR3 is TGTGCCAGCAGTTTCGGGACTAGCGGATACGAGCAGTACTTC. This gives the protein CASSFGTSGYEQYF.

The chain recombines TRBV9 with TRBJ1-2, with no clear D. The CDR3 has 14 residues. CDR1 is SGDLS and CDR2 is YYNGEE in the germline V gene. Trimming removed 3 bases at V and 2 bases at J, with 11 bases between. CDR3 nucleotide sequence: TGTGCCAGCAGCGACAGTTATACAAACTATGGCTACACCTTC. Translating gives CASSDSYTNYGYTF. The whole variable domain, remainder taken from reference TRBV9 and TRBJ1-2, is DSGVTQTPKHLITATGQRVTLRCSPRSGDLSVYWYQQSLDQGLQFLIQYYNGEERAKGNILERFSAQQFPDLHSELNLSSLELGDSALYFCASSDSYTNYGYTFGSGTRLTVV.